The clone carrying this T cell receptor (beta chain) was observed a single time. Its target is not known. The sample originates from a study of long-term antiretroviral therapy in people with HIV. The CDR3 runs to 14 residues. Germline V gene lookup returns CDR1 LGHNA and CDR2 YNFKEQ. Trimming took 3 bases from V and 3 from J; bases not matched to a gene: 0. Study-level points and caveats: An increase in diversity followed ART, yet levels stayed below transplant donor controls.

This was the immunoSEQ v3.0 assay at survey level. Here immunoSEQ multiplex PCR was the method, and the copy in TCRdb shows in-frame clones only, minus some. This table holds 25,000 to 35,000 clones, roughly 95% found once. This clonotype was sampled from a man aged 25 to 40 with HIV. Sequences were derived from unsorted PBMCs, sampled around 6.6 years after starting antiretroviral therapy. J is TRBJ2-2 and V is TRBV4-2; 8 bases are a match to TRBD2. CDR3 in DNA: TGTGCCAGCAGCCAGCGGGGGGACACCGGGGAGCTGTTTTTT. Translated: CASSQRGDTGELFF.